The entry that follows covers one T cell receptor beta chain sequence. The junction does not match germline at one end; this may be a read error. This record belongs to a study of T cell repertoires in cytomegalovirus infection. TCRdb reprocessed the reads via MiXCR and lists one record per CDR3 protein. The sample includes around 450,000 distinct CDR3 sequences, 30% to 40% of them seen just once. CDR3 length: 12 residues. Germline V gene lookup returns CDR1 SGHDT and CDR2 YYEEEE. Sample: PBMCs. This chain connects TRBV5-6 to TRBJ2-7, with TRBD1 matching over 9 bases. This sequence originates from a human donor in good health (CMV status not recorded). Some clones in this sample may be carry-over from other donors' samples. This CDR3 is CASSTGGYDQYF. The DNA for the CDR3 is TGTGCCAGCAGTACAGGGGGCTACGATCAGTACTTC.